This entry is about one T cell receptor (beta chain). Its antigen remains unknown. The data stem from a study of beta chain features in type 1 diabetes. Study-wide context: Patients looked much like healthy donors when it came to age, gender and cell yields. Study outcomes and limitations: Relative to healthy donors, patients appeared to have naive, central memory and Treg TCRB repertoires that were more similar. Patients with Type 1 diabetes showed moderately but significantly shorter TCRB CDR3s in all four CD4+ subsets. Diminished insertions and augmented deletions at VDJ junctions characterized type 1 diabetes patients.

Germline V gives CDR1 LGHNA, CDR2 YNFKEQ. CDR3 length: 16 residues. Unmatched junction bases numbered 6, after V lost 1 base and J lost 4 bases. Sequenced material consisted of expressed TCRB transcripts (all of the isolated RNA was reverse transcribed). Deep immunoSEQ sequencing covered naive, central memory and regulatory T cell samples. TCRdb keeps only in-frame clones here, not all; method: immunoSEQ multiplex PCR. The sample contains hundreds of thousands of clones, about 15% of which appear only once. The chain recombines TRBV4-2 with TRBJ2-2; 7 positions agree with TRBD1. Sequencing was done on a sample of naive CD4+ T cells from blood. The receptor was isolated from a man between 18 and 29 years old with type 1 diabetes. As DNA, the CDR3 is TGTGCCAGCAGCCAAGGTCTGGCAGGGGGCACCGGGGAGCTGTTTTTT. Translating it yields CASSQGLAGGTGELFF.